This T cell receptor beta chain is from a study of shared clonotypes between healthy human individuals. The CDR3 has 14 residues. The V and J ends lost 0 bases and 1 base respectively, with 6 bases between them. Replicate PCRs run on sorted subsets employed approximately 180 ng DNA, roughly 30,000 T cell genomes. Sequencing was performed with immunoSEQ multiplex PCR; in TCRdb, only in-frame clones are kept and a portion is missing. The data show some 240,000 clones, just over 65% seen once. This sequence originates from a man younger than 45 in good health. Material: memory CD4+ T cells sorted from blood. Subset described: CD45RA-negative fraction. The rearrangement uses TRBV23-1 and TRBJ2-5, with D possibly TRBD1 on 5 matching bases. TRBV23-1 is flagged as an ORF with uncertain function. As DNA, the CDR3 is TGCGCCAGCAGTCAATCCAGGGTCCAAGAGACCCAGTACTTC. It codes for CASSQSRVQETQYF.